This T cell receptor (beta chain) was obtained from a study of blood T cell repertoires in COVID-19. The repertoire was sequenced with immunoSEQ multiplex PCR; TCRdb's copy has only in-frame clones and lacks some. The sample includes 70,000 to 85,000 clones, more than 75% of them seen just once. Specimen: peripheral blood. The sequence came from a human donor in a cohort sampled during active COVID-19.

The DNA of the CDR3 is TGTGCCAGCAGTTTAGGGTTAGCGGATACCACAGATACGCAGTATTTT. This gives the protein CASSLGLADTTDTQYF. The rearrangement uses TRBV27 and TRBJ2-3, with a weak D call TRBD2 (6 bases). The germline gives CDR1 MNHEY, CDR2 SMNVEV (reference sequence). The V end was cut by 2 bases, the J end by 2 bases, with 14 bases between. This CDR3 has 16 residues.